This TCR beta chain was identified during a study of T cell responses to AZD1222 COVID-19 vaccine. Method: immunoSEQ multiplex PCR; TCRdb's copy keeps in-frame clones and lacks some. The sample lists 140,000 to 150,000 clones, approximately 78% occurring once. The CDR3 spans 20 residues. V lost 3 bases to trimming and J lost 0 bases, with 25 bases between them. Per the germline V gene, CDR1 is KGHSH and CDR2 is LQKENI. The study, taken as a whole, reports: Spike-specific TCR breadth and depth were elevated following two AZD1222 doses.

This clone was recorded once. Its specificity is unknown. This receptor was identified in an adult in good health. The chain combines TRBV18 with TRBJ2-3, with D possibly being TRBD1 (5 bases). Material: peripheral blood, obtained on day 0 of MenACWY control vaccination. The CDR3 sequence: CASSPNSGLIRIKSTDTQYF. CDR3 sequence (DNA): TGTGCCAGCTCACCGAATTCAGGGCTGATTCGGATAAAGAGCACAGATACGCAGTATTTT. The complete variable domain, with remaining parts taken from reference TRBV18 and TRBJ2-3, reads NAGVMQNPRHLVRRRGQEARLRCSPMKGHSHVYWYRQLPEEGLKFMVYLQKENIIDESGMPKERFSAEFPKEGPSILRIQQVVRGDSAAYFCASSPNSGLIRIKSTDTQYFGPGTRLTVL.